The sequence of this T cell receptor (beta chain) was determined in a study of monozygotic twins with inflammatory bowel disease. With regard to this clonotype: As yet, its antigen is unknown.

Using the 5' RACE reads, TCRdb records one entry per CDR3 protein without DNA. The sample's table shows 330,000 or so distinct CDR3 sequences. Whole-study results and caveats: Repertoire likeness was no different across concordant and discordant twins, perhaps owing to restricted power. Data gave no support to a single strong signal or clonotype associated with IBD.

Germline CDR1 LGHDT, CDR2 YNNKEL (reference sequence). This CDR3 comprises 13 residues. The TCR comes from a human donor with ulcerative colitis or Crohn's disease, or a healthy co-twin of an affected twin (not recorded which). The chain uses TRBV3-1 and TRBJ1-2. The sample was blood. CDR3 region: CASSQESRIGYTF.